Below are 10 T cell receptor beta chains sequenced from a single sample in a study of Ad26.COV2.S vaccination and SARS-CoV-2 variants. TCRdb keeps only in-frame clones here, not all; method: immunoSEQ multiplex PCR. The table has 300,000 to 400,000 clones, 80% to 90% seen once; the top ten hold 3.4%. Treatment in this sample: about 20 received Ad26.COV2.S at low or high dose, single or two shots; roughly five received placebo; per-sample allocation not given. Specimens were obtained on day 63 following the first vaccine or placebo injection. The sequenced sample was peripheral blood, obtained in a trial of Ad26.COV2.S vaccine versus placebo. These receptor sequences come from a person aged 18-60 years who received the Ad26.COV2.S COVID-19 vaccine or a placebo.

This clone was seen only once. The CDR3 here is CAWMRPRSLMNTEAFF. The CDR3 DNA follows: TGTGCCTGGATGCGCCCGCGATCCCTCATGAACACTGAAGCTTTCTTT. This chain joins TRBV30 and TRBJ1-1, with D unresolved. The CDR3 is 16 amino acids. Trimming pared 4 bases from V and 0 bases from J, leaving 18 bases between. CDR1 GTSNPN and CDR2 SVGIG come from the germline V gene (reference sequence).

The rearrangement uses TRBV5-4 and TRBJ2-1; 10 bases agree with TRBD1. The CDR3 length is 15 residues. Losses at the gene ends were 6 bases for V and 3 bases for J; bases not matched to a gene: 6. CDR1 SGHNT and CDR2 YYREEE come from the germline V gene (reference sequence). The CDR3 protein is CASKTDRGGYNEQFF. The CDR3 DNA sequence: TGTGCCAGCAAAACGGACAGGGGGGGCTACAATGAGCAGTTCTTC.

In DNA form, the CDR3 reads TGTGCCAGCAGCCCCGAAGTGAACACTGAAGCTTTCTTT. Translation: CASSPEVNTEAFF. V usage is TRBV5-4 and J usage is TRBJ1-1; D not resolved. V shed 4 bases and J shed 0 bases, with 7 bases lying between them. The V gene's germline CDR1 is SGHNT and CDR2 YYREEE (reference sequence). This CDR3 has 13 residues. The variable domain in full, with the rest retrieved from reference TRBV5-4 and TRBJ1-1, is ETGVTQSPTHLIKTRGQQVTLRCSSQSGHNTVSWYQQALGQGPQFIFQYYREEENGRGNFPPRFSGLQFPNYSSELNVNALELDDSALYLCASSPEVNTEAFFGQGTRLTVV.

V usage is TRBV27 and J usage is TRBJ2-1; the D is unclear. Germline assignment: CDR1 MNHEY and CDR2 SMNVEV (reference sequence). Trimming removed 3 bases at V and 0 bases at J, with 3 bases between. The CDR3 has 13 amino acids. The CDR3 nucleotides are TGTGCCAGCAGTTTGGGCTCCTACAATGAGCAGTTCTTC. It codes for CASSLGSYNEQFF.

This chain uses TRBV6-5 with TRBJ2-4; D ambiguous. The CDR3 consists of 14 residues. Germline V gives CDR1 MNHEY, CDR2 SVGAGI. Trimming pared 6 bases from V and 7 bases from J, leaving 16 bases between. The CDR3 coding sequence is TGTGCCAGCAGCACCGAAGGAGCTCGGAACATTCAGTACTTC. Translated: CASSTEGARNIQYF.

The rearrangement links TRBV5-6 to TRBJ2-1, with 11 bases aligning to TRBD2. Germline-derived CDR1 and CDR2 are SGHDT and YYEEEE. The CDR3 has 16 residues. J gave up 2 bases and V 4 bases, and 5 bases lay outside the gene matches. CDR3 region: CASSHSGGAAYNEQFF. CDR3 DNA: TGTGCCAGCAGCCATAGCGGGGGGGCCGCCTACAATGAGCAGTTCTTC.

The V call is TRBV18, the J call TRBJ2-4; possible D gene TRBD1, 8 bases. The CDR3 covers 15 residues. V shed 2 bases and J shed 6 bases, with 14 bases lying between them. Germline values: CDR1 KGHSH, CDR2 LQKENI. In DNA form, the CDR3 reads TGTGCCAGCTCACCAGGACAGGGAGGGACAAACATTCAGTACTTC. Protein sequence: CASSPGQGGTNIQYF.

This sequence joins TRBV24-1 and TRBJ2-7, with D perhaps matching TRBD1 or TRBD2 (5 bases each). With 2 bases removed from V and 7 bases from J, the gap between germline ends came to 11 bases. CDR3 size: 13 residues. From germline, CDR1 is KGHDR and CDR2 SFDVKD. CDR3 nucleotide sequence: TGTGCCACCAGTGATTCCGGGACCGGGGAGCAGTACTTC. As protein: CATSDSGTGEQYF.

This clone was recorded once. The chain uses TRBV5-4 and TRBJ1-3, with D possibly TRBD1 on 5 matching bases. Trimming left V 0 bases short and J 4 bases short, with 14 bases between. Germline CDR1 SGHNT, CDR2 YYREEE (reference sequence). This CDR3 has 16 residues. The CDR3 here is CASSLADGPGGNTIYF. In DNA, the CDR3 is TGTGCCAGCAGCTTGGCGGATGGACCAGGGGGAAACACCATATATTTT.

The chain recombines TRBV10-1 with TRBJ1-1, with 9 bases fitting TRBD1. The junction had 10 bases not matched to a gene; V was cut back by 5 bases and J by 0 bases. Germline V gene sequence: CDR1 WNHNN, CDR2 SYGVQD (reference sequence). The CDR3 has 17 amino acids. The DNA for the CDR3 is TGCGCCAGCAGTTCCGGGACAGGGAGTATGTTGAACACTGAAGCTTTCTTT. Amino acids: CASSSGTGSMLNTEAFF.